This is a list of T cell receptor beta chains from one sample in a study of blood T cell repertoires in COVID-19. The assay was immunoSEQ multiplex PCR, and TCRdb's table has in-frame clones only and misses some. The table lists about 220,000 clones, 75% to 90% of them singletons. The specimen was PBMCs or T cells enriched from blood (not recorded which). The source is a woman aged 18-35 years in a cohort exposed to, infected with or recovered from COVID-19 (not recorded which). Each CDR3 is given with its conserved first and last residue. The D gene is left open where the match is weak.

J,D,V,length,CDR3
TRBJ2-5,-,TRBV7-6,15,CASSSVSGGRKTQYF
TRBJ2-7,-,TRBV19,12,CARPDIAYEQYF
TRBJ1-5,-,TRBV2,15,CASSGLDSGNQPQHF
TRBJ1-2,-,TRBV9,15,CASSVGADGYDGYTF
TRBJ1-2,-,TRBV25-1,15,CASTPTGGANYGYTF
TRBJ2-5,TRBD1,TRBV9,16,CASGPRGTGVGETQYF
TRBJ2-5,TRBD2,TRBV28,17,CASRLSGGGADGETQYF
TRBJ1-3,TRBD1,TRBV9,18,CASSPQVATGGAGNTIYF
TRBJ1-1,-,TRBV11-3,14,CASSPAGDPTEAFF
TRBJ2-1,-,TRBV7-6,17,CASSLVAGTGNINEQFF
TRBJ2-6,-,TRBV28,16,CASSLWWGPGANVLTF
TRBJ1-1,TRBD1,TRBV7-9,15,CASSLMGTGDTEAFF
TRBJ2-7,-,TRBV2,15,CASSDVRVRRDEQYF
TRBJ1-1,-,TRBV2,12,CASNRRSTEAFF
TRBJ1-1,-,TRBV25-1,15,CASSESGRGGTEAFF
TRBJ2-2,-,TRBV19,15,CASSIWGVNTGELFF
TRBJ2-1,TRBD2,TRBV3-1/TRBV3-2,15,CASSQGLAQYNEQFF